The next 12 T cell receptor beta chains were all read from a single sample in a study of T cells after yellow fever vaccination (dated by TCRdb to between 2018 and 2020). What this sample's treatment or condition label stands for: live attenuated yellow fever vaccine strain. Library method: 5' RACE. Sequencing relied on an Illumina NovaSeq 6000. TCRdb passed the public sequencing reads through fastp at Q25 and MiXCR, retaining productive beta sequences. Here each entry gathers all rows of one CDR3 protein and keeps the most common genes and DNA. Present in this sample are approximately 300,000 distinct CDR3 sequences, roughly 10% of which were seen just once. The top ten clones comprise about 3% of the sample. Sequences were derived from CD4+ T cells sorted from PBMCs, sampled 45 days after the yellow fever booster vaccination. The receptors were gathered from a man aged 18 to 29 who received the YFV17D yellow fever vaccine.

V is TRBV7-6 and J is TRBJ2-5; no clear D gene. This CDR3 is built from 11 residues. The V end was cut by 5 bases, the J end by 6 bases, with 7 bases between. Germline loops: CDR1 SGHVS, CDR2 FNYEAQ. The CDR3 sequence: CASSQMQTQYF. The CDR3 bases are TGTGCCAGCAGCCAGATGCAGACCCAGTACTTC.

The chain carries TRBV21-1 and TRBJ1-3; the table's D call TRBD1 went unverified against the DNA. TRBV21-1 has pseudogene status. The CDR3 contains 16 residues. In nucleotides, the CDR3 is TGTGCCAGCAGCCCACGACAGGAGAGCTCTGGAAACACCATATATTTT. It translates to CASSPRQESSGNTIYF.

The J gene is TRBJ1-5, the V gene TRBV18, with D tentatively TRBD1 (5 bases). Trimming cost V 3 bases and J 7 bases, with 16 bases left between them. The CDR3 spans 15 residues. Germline V CDR1 and CDR2: KGHSH, LQKENI. The CDR3 DNA reads TGTGCCAGCTCACCCTTCGACTCGGAGGGGCAGCCCCAGCATTTT. Amino acids: CASSPFDSEGQPQHF.

V and J are TRBV11-3 and TRBJ2-1; 7 positions match TRBD2. This CDR3 has 17 residues. Germline-derived CDR1 and CDR2 are SGHNT and YENEEA. The junction had 11 bases not matched to a gene; V was cut back by 3 bases and J by 3 bases. CDR3: CASSLSGWGGGYNEQFF. Here the CDR3 DNA reads TGTGCCAGCAGCTTGTCAGGGTGGGGCGGGGGCTACAATGAGCAGTTCTTC.

This clonotype was detected a few times. J is TRBJ1-3 and V is TRBV24-1; D is perhaps TRBD1 (6 bases). With 1 base removed from V and 0 bases from J, the gap between germline ends came to 18 bases. CDR1 and CDR2 from the germline V gene are KGHDR and SFDVKD. This CDR3 is built from 19 residues. CDR3 protein: CATSDFETGQPYSGNTIYF. As DNA, the CDR3 is TGTGCCACCAGTGATTTCGAGACCGGACAGCCCTACTCTGGAAACACCATATATTTT.

This clonotype has at least ten counts. The chain combines TRBV5-1 with TRBJ1-2; perhaps TRBD1 as D (6 bases). V lost 7 bases and J 6 bases, leaving 10 bases between the germline ends. CDR3 length: 11 residues. Germline CDR1 reads SGHRS; CDR2 reads YFSETQ. The CDR3 DNA is TGCGCCAGCGGCCAGGGGAATGGCTACACCTTC. It codes for CASGQGNGYTF.

This clonotype was observed a handful of times. The J gene is TRBJ1-6, the V gene TRBV9; D gene unclear. Germline V gene data show CDR1 as SGDLS and CDR2 as YYNGEE. There are 14 residues in the CDR3. V lost 3 bases, J lost 7 bases, and 11 bases lay in between. CDR3 in DNA: TGTGCCAGCAGCGGCCTACAAAGCAATTCACCCCTCCACTTT. Its translation: CASSGLQSNSPLHF.

In its sample, this clonotype was seen many times. This chain joins TRBV24-1 and TRBJ2-1; a possible D gene is TRBD2 (5 bases). CDR1 and CDR2 from the germline V gene are KGHDR and SFDVKD. The CDR3 loop spans 14 amino acids. The V end was cut by 5 bases, the J end by 5 bases, with 12 bases between. The CDR3: CATSAGLPNNEQFF. As DNA, the CDR3 is TGTGCCACCAGTGCCGGACTGCCGAACAATGAGCAGTTCTTC.

V gene TRBV2 combines with J gene TRBJ2-4; D gene ambiguous. The CDR3 is 11 residues long. V lost 2 bases, J lost 8 bases, and 4 bases lay in between. Germline CDR1 SNHLY, CDR2 FYNNEI. The CDR3 reads CASSELDIQYF. CDR3 sequence (DNA): TGTGCCAGCAGTGAACTTGACATTCAGTACTTC. The variable domain in full, with the rest retrieved from reference TRBV2 and TRBJ2-4, is EPEVTQTPSHQVTQMGQEVILRCVPISNHLYFYWYRQILGQKVEFLVSFYNNEISEKSEIFDDQFSVERPDGSNFTLKIRSTKLEDSAMYFCASSELDIQYFGAGTRLSVL.

The rearrangement uses TRBV3-1 and TRBJ1-1; weak D call: TRBD1 (5 bases). The CDR3 runs to 15 residues. CDR1 is LGHDT, CDR2 YNNKEL, per germline (reference sequence). Trimming took 5 bases from V and 1 from J, leaving 14 bases between them. In DNA form, the CDR3 reads TGTGCCAGCAGCTTAAGCGGGGGGACGAACACTGAAGCTTTCTTT. It codes for CASSLSGGTNTEAFF.

In this sample, this clonotype turned up a few times. V is TRBV2 and J is TRBJ2-1, with unresolved D. The CDR3 runs to 13 residues. Trimming pared 4 bases from V and 5 bases from J, leaving 9 bases between. Per germline, CDR1 SNHLY and CDR2 FYNNEI. CDR3 coding DNA: TGTGCCAGCAGTGCCGATGGAGACAATGAGCAGTTCTTC. Its translation: CASSADGDNEQFF.

J is TRBJ2-3 and V is TRBV4-2; 8 nucleotides agree with TRBD2. The CDR3 extends over 16 amino acids. Germline assignment: CDR1 LGHNA and CDR2 YNFKEQ. Trimming cost V 0 bases and J 5 bases; bases outside gene matches: 7. CDR3 coding DNA: TGTGCCAGCAGCCAAGATACGGGGGGGGCTGGAGATACGCAGTATTTT. This translates into CASSQDTGGAGDTQYF.